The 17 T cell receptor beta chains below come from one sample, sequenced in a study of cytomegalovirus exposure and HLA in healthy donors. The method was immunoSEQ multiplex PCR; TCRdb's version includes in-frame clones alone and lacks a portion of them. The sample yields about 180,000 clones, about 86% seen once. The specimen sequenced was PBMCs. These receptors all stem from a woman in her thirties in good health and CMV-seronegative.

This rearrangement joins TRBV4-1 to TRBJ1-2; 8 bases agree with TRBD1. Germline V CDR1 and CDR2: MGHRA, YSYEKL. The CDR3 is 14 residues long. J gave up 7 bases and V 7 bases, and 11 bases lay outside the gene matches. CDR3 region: CASTHTGGLGGYTF. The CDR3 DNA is TGCGCCAGCACCCACACAGGGGGACTGGGTGGCTACACCTTC.

The CDR3 reads CASTRDRSYGYTF. CDR3 coding DNA: TGTGCCAGCACACGGGACAGGAGTTATGGCTACACCTTC. The chain carries TRBV27 and TRBJ1-2; 8 bases are shared with TRBD1. Germline CDR1 reads MNHEY; CDR2 reads SMNVEV (reference sequence). This CDR3 region has 13 residues. The ends lost 7 bases at V and 5 bases at J; junction bases unmatched: 6.

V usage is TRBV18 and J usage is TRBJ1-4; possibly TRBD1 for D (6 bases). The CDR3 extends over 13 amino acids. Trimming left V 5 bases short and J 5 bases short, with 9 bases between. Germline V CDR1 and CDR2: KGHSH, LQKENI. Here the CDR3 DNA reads TGTGCCAGCTCATCGCAGGGGAATGAAAAACTGTTTTTT. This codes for CASSSQGNEKLFF.

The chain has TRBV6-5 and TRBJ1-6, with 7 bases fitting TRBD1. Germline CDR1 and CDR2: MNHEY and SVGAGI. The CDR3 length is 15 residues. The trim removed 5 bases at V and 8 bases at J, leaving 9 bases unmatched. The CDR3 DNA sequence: TGTGCCAGCAGTAACCCGGACAGGACGTATTCACCCCTCCACTTT. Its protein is CASSNPDRTYSPLHF.

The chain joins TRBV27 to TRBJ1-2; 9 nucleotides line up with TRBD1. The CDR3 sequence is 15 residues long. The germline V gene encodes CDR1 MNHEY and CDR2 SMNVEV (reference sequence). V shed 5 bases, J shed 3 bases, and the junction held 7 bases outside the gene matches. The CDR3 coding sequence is TGTGCCAGCAGTATGACAGGGGGTAATCACTATGGCTACACCTTC. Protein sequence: CASSMTGGNHYGYTF.

This CDR3 is CASSFQGTSGVVTGELFF. The CDR3 nucleotides are TGTGCCAGCAGCTTCCAAGGGACTAGCGGGGTAGTCACCGGGGAGCTGTTTTTT. This rearrangement joins TRBV7-2 to TRBJ2-2; 13 bases are shared with TRBD2. Per the germline V gene, CDR1 is SGHTA and CDR2 is FQGNSA. The CDR3 covers 18 residues. V was pared by 3 bases and J by 4 bases, with 8 bases of the junction left unmatched.

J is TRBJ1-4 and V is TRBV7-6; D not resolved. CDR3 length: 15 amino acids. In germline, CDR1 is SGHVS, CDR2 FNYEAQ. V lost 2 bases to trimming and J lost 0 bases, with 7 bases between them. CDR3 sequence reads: CASSLNLATNEKLFF. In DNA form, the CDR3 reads TGTGCCAGCAGCTTAAACTTGGCAACTAATGAAAAACTGTTTTTT.

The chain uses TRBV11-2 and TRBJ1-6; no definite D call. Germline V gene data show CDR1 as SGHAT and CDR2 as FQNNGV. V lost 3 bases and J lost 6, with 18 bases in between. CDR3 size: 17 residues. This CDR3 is CASSLQSPGLFNSPLHF. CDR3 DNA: TGTGCCAGCAGCTTGCAGAGTCCAGGCCTTTTTAATTCACCCCTCCACTTT. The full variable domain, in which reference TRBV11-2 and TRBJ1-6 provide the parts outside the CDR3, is EAGVAQSPRYKIIEKRQSVAFWCNPISGHATLYWYQQILGQGPKLLIQFQNNGVVDDSQLPKDRFSAERLKGVDSTLKIQPAKLEDSAVYLCASSLQSPGLFNSPLHFGNGTRLTVT.

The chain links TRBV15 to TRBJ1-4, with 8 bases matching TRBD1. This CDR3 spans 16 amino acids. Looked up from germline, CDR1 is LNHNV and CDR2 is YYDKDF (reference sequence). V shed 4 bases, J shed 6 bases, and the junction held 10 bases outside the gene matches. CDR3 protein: CATSTDRGSWDEKLFF. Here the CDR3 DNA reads TGTGCCACCAGCACCGACAGGGGAAGTTGGGATGAAAAACTGTTTTTT. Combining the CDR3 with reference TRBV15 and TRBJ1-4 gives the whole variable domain DAMVIQNPRYQVTQFGKPVTLSCSQTLNHNVMYWYQQKSSQAPKLLFHYYDKDFNNEADTPDNFQSRRPNTSFCFLDIRSPGLGDTAMYLCATSTDRGSWDEKLFFGSGTQLSVL.

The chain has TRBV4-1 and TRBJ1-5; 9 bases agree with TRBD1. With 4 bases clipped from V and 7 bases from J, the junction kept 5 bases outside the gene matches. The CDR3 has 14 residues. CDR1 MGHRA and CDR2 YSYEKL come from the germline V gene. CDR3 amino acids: CASSPDRGWQPQHF. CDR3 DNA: TGCGCCAGCAGCCCGGACAGGGGTTGGCAGCCCCAGCATTTT.

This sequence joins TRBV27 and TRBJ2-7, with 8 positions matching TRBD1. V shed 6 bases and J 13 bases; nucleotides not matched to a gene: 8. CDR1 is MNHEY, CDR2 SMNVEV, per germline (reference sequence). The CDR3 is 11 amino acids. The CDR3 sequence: CASSLGQGVYF. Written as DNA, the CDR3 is TGTGCCAGCAGCCTCGGACAGGGTGTTTACTTC.

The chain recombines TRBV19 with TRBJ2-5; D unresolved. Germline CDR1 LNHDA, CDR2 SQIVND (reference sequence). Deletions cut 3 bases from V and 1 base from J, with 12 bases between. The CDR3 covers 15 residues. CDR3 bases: TGTGCCAGTAGTATCGATCCCAGTTTCCAAGAGACCCAGTACTTC. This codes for CASSIDPSFQETQYF.

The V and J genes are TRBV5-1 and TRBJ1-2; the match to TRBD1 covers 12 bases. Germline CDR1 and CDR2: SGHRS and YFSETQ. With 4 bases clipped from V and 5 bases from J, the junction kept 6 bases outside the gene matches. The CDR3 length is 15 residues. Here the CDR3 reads CASSRPGQGAYGYTF. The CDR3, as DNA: TGCGCCAGCAGCAGACCGGGACAGGGGGCTTATGGCTACACCTTC.

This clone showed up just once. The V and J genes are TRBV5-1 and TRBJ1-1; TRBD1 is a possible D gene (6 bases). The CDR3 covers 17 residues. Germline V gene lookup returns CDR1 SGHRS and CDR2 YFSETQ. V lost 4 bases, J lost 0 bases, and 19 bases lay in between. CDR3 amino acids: CASSPETGTHMNTEAFF. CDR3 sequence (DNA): TGCGCCAGCAGCCCGGAAACCGGGACACATATGAACACTGAAGCTTTCTTT.

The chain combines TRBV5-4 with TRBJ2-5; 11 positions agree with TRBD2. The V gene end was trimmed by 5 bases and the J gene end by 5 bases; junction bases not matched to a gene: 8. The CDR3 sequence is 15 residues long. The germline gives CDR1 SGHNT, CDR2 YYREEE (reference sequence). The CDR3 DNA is TGTGCCAGCAGTATTAGCGGGGGGGCGGGGGAGACCCAGTACTTC. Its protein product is CASSISGGAGETQYF. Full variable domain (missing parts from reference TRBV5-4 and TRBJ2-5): ETGVTQSPTHLIKTRGQQVTLRCSSQSGHNTVSWYQQALGQGPQFIFQYYREEENGRGNFPPRFSGLQFPNYSSELNVNALELDDSALYLCASSISGGAGETQYFGPGTRLLVL.

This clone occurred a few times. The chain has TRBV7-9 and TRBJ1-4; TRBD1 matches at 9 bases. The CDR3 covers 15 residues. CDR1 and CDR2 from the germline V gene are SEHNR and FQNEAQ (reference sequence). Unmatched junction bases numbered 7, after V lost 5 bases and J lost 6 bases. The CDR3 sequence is CASSLDWDRDEKLFF. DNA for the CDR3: TGTGCCAGCAGCCTCGACTGGGACAGGGATGAAAAACTGTTTTTT.

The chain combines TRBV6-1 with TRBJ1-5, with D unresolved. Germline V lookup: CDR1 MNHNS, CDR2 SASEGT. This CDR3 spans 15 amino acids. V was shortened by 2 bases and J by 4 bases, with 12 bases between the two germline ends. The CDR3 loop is CASSEIKNSNQPQHF. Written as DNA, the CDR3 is TGTGCCAGCAGTGAAATTAAGAACTCTAATCAGCCCCAGCATTTT.